These 18 T cell receptor beta chains share one sample of origin, sequenced in a study of beta chain features in type 1 diabetes. Reverse transcription of all isolated RNA meant that expressed TCRB transcripts were sequenced. Repertoires were generated with immunoSEQ multiplex PCR, while TCRdb's copy carries only in-frame clones and drops some. The table has approximately 400,000 clones, roughly 15% seen once; the top ten hold about 0.018%. Sequencing input: naive CD4+ T cells from blood. Source of these receptors: a woman between 18 and 29 years old in good health.

This chain links TRBV4-1 with TRBJ2-7; D ambiguous. CDR1 and CDR2 from the germline V gene are MGHRA and YSYEKL. The CDR3 runs to 17 residues. The V end was cut by 3 bases, the J end by 0 bases, with 18 bases between. CDR3 in DNA: TGCGCCAGCAGCCACCCCCACCGGGTGAGAAGCTCCTACGAGCAGTACTTC. Translation gives CASSHPHRVRSSYEQYF.

This rearrangement joins TRBV29-1 to TRBJ1-1; 8 bases agree with TRBD1. The junction had 5 bases not matched to a gene; V was cut back by 5 bases and J by 0 bases. CDR1 and CDR2 from the germline V gene are SQVTM and ANQGSEA. The CDR3 runs 14 residues. In nucleotides, the CDR3 is TGCAGCGTTTTGGACAGGGTTATGAACACTGAAGCTTTCTTT. Translated: CSVLDRVMNTEAFF.

The rearrangement joins TRBV7-9 to TRBJ1-1; D uncertain. Per germline, CDR1 SEHNR and CDR2 FQNEAQ (reference sequence). Trimming removed 6 bases from V and 6 bases from J, with 14 bases in between. This CDR3 comprises 13 residues. CDR3 protein: CASRRISGPEAFF. CDR3 nucleotide sequence: TGTGCCAGCAGGCGAATCTCGGGTCCTGAAGCTTTCTTT.

This chain connects TRBV14 to TRBJ2-5; D remains unclear. The ends were cut back, 3 bases at V and 0 bases at J, with 8 bases in the middle. Germline V gene sequence: CDR1 SGHDN, CDR2 FVKESK. CDR3 length: 14 residues. The DNA for the CDR3 is TGTGCCAGCAGCCATATCCGGGACCAAGAGACCCAGTACTTC. Its translation: CASSHIRDQETQYF. The full variable domain, rest sourced from reference TRBV14 and TRBJ2-5, is EAGVTQFPSHSVIEKGQTVTLRCDPISGHDNLYWYRRVMGKEIKFLLHFVKESKQDESGMPNNRFLAERTGGTYSTLKVQPAELEDSGVYFCASSHIRDQETQYFGPGTRLLVL.

This clone has a handful of counts. One end of the junction does not line up with germline, which may come from a read error. The chain joins TRBV19 to TRBJ2-1, with D possibly TRBD1 on 7 matching bases. The CDR3 has 14 amino acids. Germline loops: CDR1 LNHDA, CDR2 SQIVND (reference sequence). CDR3 DNA sequence: TGTGCAAGTATGCGGGACAGCCGATACAATGAGCAGTTCTTC. Amino acids: CASMRDSRYNEQFF. Full variable domain (missing parts from reference TRBV19 and TRBJ2-1): DGGITQSPKYLFRKEGQNVTLSCEQNLNHDAMYWYRQDPGQGLRLIYYSQIVNDFQKGDIAEGYSVSREKKESFPLTVTSAQKNPTAFYLCASMRDSRYNEQFFGPGTRLTVL.

This clone came up a few times. The chain joins TRBV5-4 to TRBJ2-3; perhaps TRBD2 as D (6 bases). Germline V lookup: CDR1 SGHNT, CDR2 YYREEE (reference sequence). CDR3 length: 17 residues. The ends were cut back, 2 bases at V and 1 base at J, with 17 bases in the middle. For the CDR3, the DNA is TGTGCCAGCAGCTTAACTCGGGGAGGCGGGGGCACAGATACGCAGTATTTT. Protein product: CASSLTRGGGGTDTQYF.

This clone was found a few times. This rearrangement joins TRBV7-2 to TRBJ2-3, with a tentative D call TRBD2 (5 bases). Germline V gives CDR1 SGHTA, CDR2 FQGNSA. Trimming took 3 bases from V and 12 from J, leaving 13 bases between them. The CDR3 extends over 12 amino acids. This CDR3 reads CASSFDYPNQYF. CDR3 bases: TGTGCCAGCAGCTTCGACTACCCAAACCAGTATTTT.

The CDR3 region is CASSSGLAGHTDTQYF. CDR3 DNA: TGTGCCAGCAGCTCCGGACTAGCGGGGCACACAGATACGCAGTATTTT. The rearrangement joins TRBV7-9 to TRBJ2-3, with 12 bases identical to TRBD2. V gave up 4 bases and J gave up 2 bases; unmatched junction bases: 4. Germline CDR1 and CDR2: SEHNR and FQNEAQ (reference sequence). The CDR3 length is 16 residues.

This rearrangement joins TRBV10-3 to TRBJ2-3, with 7 positions matching TRBD2. The CDR3 sequence is 14 residues long. J lost 4 bases, V lost 3 bases, and 4 bases had no gene match. Germline V gene data show CDR1 as ENHRY and CDR2 as SYGVKD. The CDR3, as DNA: TGTGCCATCAGTGAAAAGGGAGGGTCAGATACGCAGTATTTT. This codes for CAISEKGGSDTQYF.

In this sample, this clone turned up a few times. The chain links TRBV9 to TRBJ2-5; 9 positions match TRBD1. The DNA matches TRBJ2-7 better at its end, which makes the J call doubtful. Germline V lookup: CDR1 SGDLS, CDR2 YYNGEE. This CDR3 contains 15 residues. The CDR3 protein is CASSVGGTGSDEQYF. The CDR3 coding sequence is TGTGCCAGCAGCGTAGGAGGGACAGGGAGCGACGAGCAGTACTTC.

This chain uses TRBV6-6 with TRBJ2-1; D is uncertain. CDR1 and CDR2 (germline): MNHNY, SVGAGI (reference sequence). Trimming shortened V by 4 bases and J by 6 bases, and 13 bases separated the two germline ends. This CDR3 comprises 14 residues. Here the CDR3 DNA reads TGTGCCAGCAGTTCCCTGGTCGAGAGCAATGAGCAGTTCTTC. This translates into CASSSLVESNEQFF.

Only a few counts were recorded for this clone. The V call is TRBV2, the J call TRBJ1-1; 7 bases map to TRBD1. V shed 8 bases and J 11 bases; nucleotides not matched to a gene: 20. CDR3 length: 15 residues. Germline V CDR1 and CDR2: SNHLY, FYNNEI. CDR3 coding DNA: TGTGCCAGCGGGGGACAGCCGTTGAGTATGGCAACGGCTTTCTTT. Its protein product is CASGGQPLSMATAFF.

This chain joins TRBV28 and TRBJ2-7; 10 bases line up with TRBD1. Germline lookup yields CDR1 MDHEN and CDR2 SYDVKM. This CDR3 region has 14 residues. V trimming: 2 bases; J trimming: 6 bases; junction bases outside the gene matches: 4. CDR3 amino acids: CASSLDRGHGEQYF. The CDR3, as DNA: TGTGCCAGCAGTTTAGACAGGGGGCATGGCGAGCAGTACTTC.

The chain has TRBV5-4 and TRBJ2-7; 10 bases are a match to TRBD1. V lost 3 bases, J lost 7 bases, and 7 bases stayed unmatched. Per germline, CDR1 SGHNT and CDR2 YYREEE (reference sequence). This CDR3 has 14 amino acids. CDR3 bases: TGTGCCAGCAGCTCGAGACAGGGGGCGCGTGAGCAGTACTTC. Amino acids: CASSSRQGAREQYF.

The chain links TRBV6-5 to TRBJ2-7, with TRBD2 matching 8 bases. Germline V gene lookup returns CDR1 MNHEY and CDR2 SVGAGI. There are 13 residues in the CDR3. Losses at the gene ends were 2 bases for V and 3 bases for J; bases not matched to a gene: 0. The CDR3 sequence: CASSYGTSYEQYF. The CDR3 bases are TGTGCCAGCAGTTACGGGACTAGCTACGAGCAGTACTTC.

The chain combines TRBV7-9 with TRBJ2-1; TRBD2 aligns across 10 bases. CDR1 is SEHNR and CDR2 is FQNEAQ in the germline V gene (reference sequence). The CDR3 totals 15 residues. The ends lost 5 bases at V and 7 bases at J; junction bases unmatched: 8. The CDR3 loop is CASSLNSGRVNEQFF. The CDR3 region has the DNA TGTGCCAGCAGCCTGAACAGCGGGAGGGTTAATGAGCAGTTCTTC. The variable domain in full, completed from reference TRBV7-9 and TRBJ2-1, reads DTGVSQNPRHKITKRGQNVTFRCDPISEHNRLYWYRQTLGQGPEFLTYFQNEAQLEKSRLLSDRFSAERPKGSFSTLEIQRTEQGDSAMYLCASSLNSGRVNEQFFGPGTRLTVL.

This sequence joins TRBV15 and TRBJ2-7, with 8 bases aligning to TRBD2. The V and J ends lost 3 bases and 12 bases, in that order; junction bases with no gene match: 10. The CDR3 loop spans 13 amino acids. Germline CDR1 is LNHNV and CDR2 is YYDKDF (reference sequence). The CDR3 DNA follows: TGTGCCACCAGCAGGCCGGGACTAGGAGTCCTGTACTTC. It codes for CATSRPGLGVLYF.

This clone turned up a few times. The J gene is TRBJ2-3, the V gene TRBV5-1, with 11 bases fitting TRBD2. Germline V gene sequence: CDR1 SGHRS, CDR2 YFSETQ. This CDR3 spans 16 amino acids. Trimming removed 4 bases from V and 2 bases from J; junction bases left unmatched: 6. CDR3 in amino acids: CASSRLSGRDTDTQYF. For the CDR3, the DNA is TGCGCCAGCAGCCGGCTTAGCGGGAGGGACACAGATACGCAGTATTTT.